This TCR beta chain was observed in a study of beta chain features in type 1 diabetes. Study-level background: Over all samples combined, fewer than 140,000,000 sorted cells were examined. Findings and caveats of the study: TCRB repertoires of naive, central memory and Treg cells appeared more similar among patients than among healthy donors. The study left unresolved whether HLA type influences TCRB rearrangement.

Expressed TCRB transcripts got sequenced, as all isolated RNA was reverse transcribed. Assay used: immunoSEQ multiplex PCR; TCRdb lists only in-frame clones, some missing. The sample holds 80,000 to 90,000 clones, about a third seen once. CDR3 length: 13 amino acids. CDR1 and CDR2 from the germline V gene are KGHSH and LQKENI. Between the trimmed V and J ends, which lost 3 bases and 8 bases, there was a span of 13 bases. About this clone: The antigen is unknown.

Markers CD45RO/CCR7/CD25/CD127/CD95/CD27 served to sort CD4+ naive, central memory, regulatory and stem cell-like memory cells. The clonotype originates from a woman in her late teens or twenties in good health. The source material was stem cell memory CD4+ T cells from blood. V is TRBV18 and J is TRBJ1-2, with a weak D call TRBD1 (6 bases). The DNA for the CDR3 is TGTGCCAGCTCACCGGACAGTCTTAAAGGCTACACCTTC. This codes for CASSPDSLKGYTF. The variable domain in full, completed from reference TRBV18 and TRBJ1-2, reads NAGVMQNPRHLVRRRGQEARLRCSPMKGHSHVYWYRQLPEEGLKFMVYLQKENIIDESGMPKERFSAEFPKEGPSILRIQQVVRGDSAAYFCASSPDSLKGYTFGSGTRLTVV.